This entry lists 6 T cell receptor beta chains sequenced from one sample in a study of blood T cell repertoires in COVID-19. The table came from immunoSEQ multiplex PCR; TCRdb's copy has only in-frame clones and leaves some out. The repertoire has approximately 390,000 clones, approximately 87% of them found once; the top ten carry about 10%. Sequencing used PBMCs or T cells enriched from blood (not recorded which). These receptor sequences come from a woman in her fifties or sixties who had recovered from COVID-19.

The chain carries TRBV2 and TRBJ1-1; D gene uncertain. The length of the CDR3 is 13 residues. CDR1 is SNHLY, CDR2 FYNNEI, per germline. V gave up 10 bases and J gave up 1 base, with 13 bases separating them. This chain's CDR3 is CANQRTENTEAFF. For the CDR3, the DNA is TGTGCCAACCAGCGCACTGAGAACACTGAAGCTTTCTTT. The full variable domain, in which reference TRBV2 and TRBJ1-1 provide the parts outside the CDR3, is EPEVTQTPSHQVTQMGQEVILRCVPISNHLYFYWYRQILGQKVEFLVSFYNNEISEKSEIFDDQFSVERPDGSNFTLKIRSTKLEDSAMYFCANQRTENTEAFFGQGTRLTVV.

This chain connects TRBV5-1 to TRBJ1-1; no firm D call. With 4 bases removed from V and 4 bases from J, the gap between germline ends came to 11 bases. The V gene's germline CDR1 is SGHRS and CDR2 YFSETQ. The CDR3 contains 13 residues. The CDR3 nucleotides are TGCGCCAGCAGCCGTGGACTGGGCACTGAAGCTTTCTTT. This codes for CASSRGLGTEAFF.

This chain links TRBV7-9 with TRBJ1-1, with D possibly being TRBD1 (5 bases). CDR1 is SEHNR, CDR2 FQNEAQ, per germline (reference sequence). V was trimmed by 1 base and J by 4 bases, leaving 13 bases between them. This CDR3 is built from 15 residues. DNA for the CDR3: TGTGCCAGCAGCTTAGGGGGAGGACATATCACTGAAGCTTTCTTT. Its protein is CASSLGGGHITEAFF.

This chain connects TRBV24-1 to TRBJ1-2, with 7 bases identical to TRBD1. Looked up from germline, CDR1 is KGHDR and CDR2 is SFDVKD. The trim removed 2 bases at V and 3 bases at J, leaving 5 bases unmatched. The CDR3 runs 15 residues. CDR3 nucleotides: TGTGCCACCAGTGATTCTTCCGACAGGGACTATGGCTACACCTTC. Translating gives CATSDSSDRDYGYTF.

The rearrangement joins TRBV28 to TRBJ2-5, with a weak D call TRBD2 (7 bases). V lost 8 bases to trimming and J lost 4 bases, with 20 bases between them. CDR1 MDHEN and CDR2 SYDVKM come from the germline V gene. CDR3 length: 15 amino acids. The CDR3 here is CASGGGRPVGETQYF. The CDR3 DNA reads as TGTGCCAGCGGGGGGGGGCGCCCCGTGGGAGAGACCCAGTACTTC.

The chain has TRBV7-8 and TRBJ1-5; tentatively, D is TRBD1 (5 bases). Trimming removed 6 bases from V and 5 bases from J, with 14 bases in between. The CDR3 is 14 residues long. Per germline, CDR1 SGHVS and CDR2 FQNEAQ. The CDR3 region has the DNA TGTGCCAGCAGTTCTCAGGGTGGAGATCAGCCCCAGCATTTT. This translates into CASSSQGGDQPQHF.